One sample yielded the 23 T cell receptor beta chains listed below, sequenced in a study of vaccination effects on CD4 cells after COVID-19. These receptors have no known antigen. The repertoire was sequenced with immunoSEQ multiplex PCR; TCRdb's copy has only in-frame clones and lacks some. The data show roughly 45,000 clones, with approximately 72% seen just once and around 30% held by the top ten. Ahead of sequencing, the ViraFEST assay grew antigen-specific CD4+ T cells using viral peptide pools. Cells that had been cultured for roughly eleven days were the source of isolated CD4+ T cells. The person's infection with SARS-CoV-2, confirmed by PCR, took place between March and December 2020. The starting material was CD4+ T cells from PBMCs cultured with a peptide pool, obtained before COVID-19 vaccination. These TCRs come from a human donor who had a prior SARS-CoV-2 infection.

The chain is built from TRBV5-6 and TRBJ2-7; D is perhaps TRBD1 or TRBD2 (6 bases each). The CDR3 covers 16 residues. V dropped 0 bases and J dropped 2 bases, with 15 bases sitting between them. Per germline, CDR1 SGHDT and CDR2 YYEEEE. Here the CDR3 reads CASSLERGRPAYEQYF. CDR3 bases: TGTGCCAGCAGCTTGGAACGGGGGCGTCCCGCCTACGAGCAGTACTTC.

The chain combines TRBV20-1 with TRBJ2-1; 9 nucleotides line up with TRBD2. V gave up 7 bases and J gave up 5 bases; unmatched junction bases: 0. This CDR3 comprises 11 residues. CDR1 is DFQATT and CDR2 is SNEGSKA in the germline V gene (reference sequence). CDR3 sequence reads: CSVAGDNEQFF. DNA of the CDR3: TGCAGTGTAGCGGGAGACAATGAGCAGTTCTTC.

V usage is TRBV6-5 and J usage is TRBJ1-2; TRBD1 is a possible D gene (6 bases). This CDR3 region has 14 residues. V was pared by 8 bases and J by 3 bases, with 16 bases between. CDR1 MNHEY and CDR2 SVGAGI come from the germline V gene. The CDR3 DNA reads TGTGCCAGCCACAGGGCAGGGTTCGACTATGGCTACACCTTC. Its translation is CASHRAGFDYGYTF.

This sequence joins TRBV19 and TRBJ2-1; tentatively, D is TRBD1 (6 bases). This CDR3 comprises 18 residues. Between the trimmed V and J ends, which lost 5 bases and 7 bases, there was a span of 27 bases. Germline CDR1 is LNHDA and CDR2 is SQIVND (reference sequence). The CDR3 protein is CASSPTGTSPHRLNEQFF. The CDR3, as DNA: TGTGCCAGTAGTCCGACCGGGACATCTCCCCACAGACTTAATGAGCAGTTCTTC.

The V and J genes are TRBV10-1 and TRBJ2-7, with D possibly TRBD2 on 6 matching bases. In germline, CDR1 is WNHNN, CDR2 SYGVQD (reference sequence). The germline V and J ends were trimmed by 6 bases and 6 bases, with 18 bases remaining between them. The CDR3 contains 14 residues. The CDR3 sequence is CASRAGYLGTEQYF. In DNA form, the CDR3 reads TGCGCCAGCAGGGCGGGATATTTGGGTACCGAGCAGTACTTC.

The chain's CDR3 is CASSTWSAGEQYF. CDR3 bases: TGTGCCAGCAGCACCTGGTCGGCGGGCGAGCAGTACTTC. The chain has TRBV27 and TRBJ2-7; possibly TRBD2 for D (5 bases). CDR3 size: 13 residues. The germline V gene encodes CDR1 MNHEY and CDR2 SMNVEV (reference sequence). V lost 6 bases to trimming and J lost 6 bases, with 15 bases between them.

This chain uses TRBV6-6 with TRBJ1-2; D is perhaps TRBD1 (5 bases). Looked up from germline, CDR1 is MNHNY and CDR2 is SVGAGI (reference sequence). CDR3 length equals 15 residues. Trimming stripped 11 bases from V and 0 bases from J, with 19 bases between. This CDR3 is CAGSLTGDANYGYTF. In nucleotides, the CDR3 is TGTGCCGGGAGCTTAACAGGTGACGCTAACTATGGCTACACCTTC.

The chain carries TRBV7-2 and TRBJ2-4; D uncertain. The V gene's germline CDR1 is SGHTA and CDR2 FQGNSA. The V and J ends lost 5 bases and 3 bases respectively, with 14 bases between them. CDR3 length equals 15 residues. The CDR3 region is CASSRNRYSKNIQYF. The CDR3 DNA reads TGTGCCAGCAGCCGCAACCGATATAGCAAAAACATTCAGTACTTC. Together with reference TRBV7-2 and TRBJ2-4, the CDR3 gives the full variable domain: GAGVSQSPSNKVTEKGKDVELRCDPISGHTALYWYRQSLGQGLEFLIYFQGNSAPDKSGLPSDRFSAERTGGSVSTLTIQRTQQEDSAVYLCASSRNRYSKNIQYFGAGTRLSVL.

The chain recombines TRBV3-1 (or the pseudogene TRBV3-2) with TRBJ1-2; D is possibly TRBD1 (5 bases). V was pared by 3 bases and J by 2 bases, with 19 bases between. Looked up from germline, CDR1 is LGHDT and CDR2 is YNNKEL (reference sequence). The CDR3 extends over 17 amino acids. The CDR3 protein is CASSQAGTVFFNYGYTF. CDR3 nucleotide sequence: TGTGCCAGCAGCCAGGCTGGGACGGTTTTTTTCAACTATGGCTACACCTTC.

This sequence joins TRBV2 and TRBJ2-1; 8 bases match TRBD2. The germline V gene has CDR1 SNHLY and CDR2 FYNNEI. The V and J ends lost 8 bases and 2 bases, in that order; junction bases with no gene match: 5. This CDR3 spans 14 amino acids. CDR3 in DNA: TGTGCCAGCGTACGGGAGGGCGCCTACAATGAGCAGTTCTTC. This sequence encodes CASVREGAYNEQFF. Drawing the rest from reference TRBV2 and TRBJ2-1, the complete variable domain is EPEVTQTPSHQVTQMGQEVILRCVPISNHLYFYWYRQILGQKVEFLVSFYNNEISEKSEIFDDQFSVERPDGSNFTLKIRSTKLEDSAMYFCASVREGAYNEQFFGPGTRLTVL.

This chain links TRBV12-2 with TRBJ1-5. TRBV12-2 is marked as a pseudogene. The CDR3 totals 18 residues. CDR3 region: CASRLATRGEGVVQPQHF. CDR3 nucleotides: TGTGCAAGTCGCTTAGCGACCCGGGGGGAGGGGGTGGTTCAGCCCCAGCATTTT.

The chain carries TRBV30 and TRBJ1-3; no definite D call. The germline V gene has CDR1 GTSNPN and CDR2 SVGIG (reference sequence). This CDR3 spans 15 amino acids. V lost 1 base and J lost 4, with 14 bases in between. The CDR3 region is CAWSEVGRAGNTIYF. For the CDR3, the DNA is TGTGCCTGGAGTGAGGTCGGGAGGGCGGGAAACACCATATATTTT.

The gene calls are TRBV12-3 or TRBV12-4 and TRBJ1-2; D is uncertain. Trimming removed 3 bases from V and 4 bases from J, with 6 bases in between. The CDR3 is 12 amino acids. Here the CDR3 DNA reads TGTGCCAGCAGTTTCCTCTTCTATGGCTACACCTTC. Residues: CASSFLFYGYTF.

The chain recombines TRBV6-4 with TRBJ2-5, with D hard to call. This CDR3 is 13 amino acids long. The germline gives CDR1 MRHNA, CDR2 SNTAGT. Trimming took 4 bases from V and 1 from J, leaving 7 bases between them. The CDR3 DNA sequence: TGTGCCAGCAGTGGTGGGATCCAAGAGACCCAGTACTTC. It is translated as CASSGGIQETQYF.

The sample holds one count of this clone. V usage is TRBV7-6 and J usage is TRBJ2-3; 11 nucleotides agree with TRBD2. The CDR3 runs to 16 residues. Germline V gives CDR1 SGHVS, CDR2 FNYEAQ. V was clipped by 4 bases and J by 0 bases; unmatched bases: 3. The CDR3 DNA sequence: TGTGCCAGCAGCTCGATAGCGGGGGGGAGCACAGATACGCAGTATTTT. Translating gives CASSSIAGGSTDTQYF.

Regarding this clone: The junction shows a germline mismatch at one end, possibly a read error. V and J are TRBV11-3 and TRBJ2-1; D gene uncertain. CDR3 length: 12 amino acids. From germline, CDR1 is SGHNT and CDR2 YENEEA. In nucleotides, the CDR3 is TGTGCCAGCGGCTTATGGGGTAGAGAGCAGTTCTTC. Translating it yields CASGLWGREQFF.

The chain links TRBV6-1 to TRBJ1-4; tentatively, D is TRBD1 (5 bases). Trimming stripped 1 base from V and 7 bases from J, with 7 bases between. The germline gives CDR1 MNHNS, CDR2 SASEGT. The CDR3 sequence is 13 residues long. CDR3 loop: CASSEGQTEKLFF. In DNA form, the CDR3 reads TGTGCCAGCAGTGAAGGACAGACTGAAAAACTGTTTTTT.

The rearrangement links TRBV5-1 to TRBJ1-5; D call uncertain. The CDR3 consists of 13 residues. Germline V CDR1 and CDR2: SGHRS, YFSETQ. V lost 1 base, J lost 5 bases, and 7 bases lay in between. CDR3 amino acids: CASSLLPDQPQHF. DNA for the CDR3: TGCGCCAGCAGCTTGTTACCCGATCAGCCCCAGCATTTT.

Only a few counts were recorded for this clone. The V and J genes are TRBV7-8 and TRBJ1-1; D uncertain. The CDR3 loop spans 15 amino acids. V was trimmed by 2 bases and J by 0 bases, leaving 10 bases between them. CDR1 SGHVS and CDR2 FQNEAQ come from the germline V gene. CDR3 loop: CASSLYRRMNTEAFF. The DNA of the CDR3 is TGTGCCAGCAGCTTATATCGACGGATGAACACTGAAGCTTTCTTT.

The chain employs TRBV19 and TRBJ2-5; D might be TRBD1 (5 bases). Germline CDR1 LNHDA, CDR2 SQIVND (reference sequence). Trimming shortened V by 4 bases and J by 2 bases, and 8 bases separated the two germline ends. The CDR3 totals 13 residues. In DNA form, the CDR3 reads TGTGCCAGTAGTACAGGACAACAAGAGACCCAGTACTTC. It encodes CASSTGQQETQYF.

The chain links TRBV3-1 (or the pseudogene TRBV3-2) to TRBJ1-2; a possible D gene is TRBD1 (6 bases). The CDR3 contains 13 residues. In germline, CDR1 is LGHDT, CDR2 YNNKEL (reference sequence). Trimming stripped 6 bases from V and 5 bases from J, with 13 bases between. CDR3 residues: CASSLRTAYGYTF. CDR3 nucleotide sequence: TGTGCCAGCAGTCTAAGGACAGCTTATGGCTACACCTTC.

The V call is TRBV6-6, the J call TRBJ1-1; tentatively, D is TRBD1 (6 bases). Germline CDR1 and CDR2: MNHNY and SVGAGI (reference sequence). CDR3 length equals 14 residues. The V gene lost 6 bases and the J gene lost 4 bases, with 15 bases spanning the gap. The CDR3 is CASRSPGVGTEAFF. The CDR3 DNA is TGTGCCAGCAGGTCTCCAGGGGTGGGCACTGAAGCTTTCTTT.

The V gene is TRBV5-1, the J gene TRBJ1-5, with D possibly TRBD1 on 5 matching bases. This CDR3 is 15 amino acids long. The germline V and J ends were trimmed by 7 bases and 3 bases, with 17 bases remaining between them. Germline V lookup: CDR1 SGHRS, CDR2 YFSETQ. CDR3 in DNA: TGCGCCAGCCGGGGGGGACGCGTTTCCAATCAGCCCCAGCATTTT. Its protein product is CASRGGRVSNQPQHF.